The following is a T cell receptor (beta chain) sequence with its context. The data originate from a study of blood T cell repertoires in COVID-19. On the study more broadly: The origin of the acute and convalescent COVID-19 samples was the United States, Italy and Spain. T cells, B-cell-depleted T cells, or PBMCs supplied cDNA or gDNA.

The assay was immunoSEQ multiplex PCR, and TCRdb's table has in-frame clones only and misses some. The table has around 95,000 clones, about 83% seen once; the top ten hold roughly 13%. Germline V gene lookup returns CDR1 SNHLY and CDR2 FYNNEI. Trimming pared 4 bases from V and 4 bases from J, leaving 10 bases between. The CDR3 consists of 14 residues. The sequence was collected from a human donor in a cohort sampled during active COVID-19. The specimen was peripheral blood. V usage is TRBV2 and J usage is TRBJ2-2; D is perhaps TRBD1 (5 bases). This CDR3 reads CASSARAATGELFF. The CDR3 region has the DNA TGTGCCAGCAGTGCCAGGGCAGCCACCGGGGAGCTGTTTTTT.